The text below deals with one T cell receptor beta chain. Here immunoSEQ multiplex PCR was the method, and the copy in TCRdb shows in-frame clones only, minus some. The repertoire holds roughly 2 million clones, with 85% to 95% as singletons. The source of the sample is a study of shared clonotypes between healthy human individuals. At the level of the study: CD4 naive cells filled three plates per donor, CD4 memory three, CD8 naive two and CD8 memory one.

The investigators split CD4+ cells into a CD45RA+ naive subset and a CD45RA-negative memory subset. Deletions cut 1 base from V and 4 bases from J, with 5 bases between. This CDR3 contains 13 residues. Germline loops: CDR1 MRHNA, CDR2 SNTAGT. The receptor's source is a man younger than 35 in good health. The chain is built from TRBV6-4 and TRBJ1-5; D is unclear. The sample comprised naive CD4+ T cells sorted from blood. As for subset: CD45RA+ positively selected. In nucleotides, the CDR3 is TGTGCCAGCAGTGACTTCGGAAATCAGCCCCAGCATTTT. Protein: CASSDFGNQPQHF.